This TCR beta chain is drawn from a study of beta chain features in type 1 diabetes. Study background: Cell yields, age and gender were similar between patients and healthy donors.

Sampling consisted of one heparinised blood draw per donor, averaging approximately 120 mL. The study's findings and limits: Researchers could not determine here whether HLA type influences TCRB rearrangement. For Type 1 diabetes patients, all four CD4+ subsets carried TCRB CDR3s that were moderately but significantly shorter.

The isolated RNA, all of it, was reverse transcribed, so expressed TCRB transcripts were what got sequenced. TCRdb's copy holds only in-frame clones and misses some; the assay was immunoSEQ multiplex PCR. The table lists 250,000 or so clones, roughly 13% of them singletons. The CDR3 extends over 16 amino acids. Germline loops: CDR1 ENHRY, CDR2 SYGVKD. V was pared by 4 bases and J by 7 bases, with 13 bases of the junction left unmatched. The table lists this clone with a few counts. Its matching antigen is unknown. V and J are TRBV10-3 and TRBJ1-2, with TRBD1 matching over 9 bases. This clonotype was obtained from a man aged 25 to 40 with type 1 diabetes. The sample was naive CD4+ T cells from blood. The chain's CDR3 is CAISALQTGGGRGYTF. The CDR3 DNA reads TGTGCCATCAGTGCCCTACAAACAGGGGGCGGGCGTGGCTACACCTTC.